This TCR beta chain was captured in a study of tumor-infiltrating lymphocytes in glioblastoma multiforme. The CDR3 totals 12 residues. Looked up from germline, CDR1 is SGHNT and CDR2 is YENEEA. Trimming left V 5 bases short and J 1 base short, with 5 bases between. Study findings and constraints: Functional subtype sorting of these T cells was not performed. Clone frequencies may be distorted by unequal TCR transcripts per cell. The TCR and somatic mutation analysis included just one glioblastoma patient.

TCR beta libraries were built from RNA through three nested multiplex PCR rounds using modified ARM-PCR. TCRB-specific cDNA synthesis used around 0.5 ug of total RNA. TCRdb reprocessed the multiplex PCR reads with MiXCR, giving one entry per CDR3 protein. The top ten clones hold around 50% of a sample with around 15,000 distinct CDR3 sequences, 65% to 80% of them seen once. As regards this clonotype: Its antigen is unknown.

The sequence came from a male donor with glioblastoma. The chain employs TRBV11-3 and TRBJ1-1, with D hard to call. The sample comprised brain tumor tissue. The CDR3: CASSLTNTEAFF. For the CDR3, the DNA is TGTGCCAGCAGCCTTACGAACACTGAAGCTTTCTTT.